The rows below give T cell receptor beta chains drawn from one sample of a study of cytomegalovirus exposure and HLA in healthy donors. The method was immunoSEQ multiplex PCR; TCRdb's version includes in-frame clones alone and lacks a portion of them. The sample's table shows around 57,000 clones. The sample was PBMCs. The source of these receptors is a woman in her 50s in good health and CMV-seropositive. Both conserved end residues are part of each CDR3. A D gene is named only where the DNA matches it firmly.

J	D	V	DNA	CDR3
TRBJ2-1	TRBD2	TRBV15	TGTGCCACCAGCAGGGGCCGGGAGGGCCTTAATGAGCAGTTCTTC	CATSRGREGLNEQFF
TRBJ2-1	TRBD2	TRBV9	TGTGCCAGCAGCGTGACTAGCGGGAGAGACAATGAGCAGTTCTTC	CASSVTSGRDNEQFF
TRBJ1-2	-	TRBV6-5	TGTGCCAGCAGGCCTAGGGGGGGCTATGGCTACACCTTC	CASRPRGGYGYTF
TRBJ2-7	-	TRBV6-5	TGTGCCAGCAGAGAGACGGGTTACGAGCAGTACTTC	CASRETGYEQYF
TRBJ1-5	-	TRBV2	-	CASSSSGTGNNQPQHF
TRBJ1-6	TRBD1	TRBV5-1	TGCGCCAGCAGCACCGACAGGGGAAATTCACCCCTCCACTTT	CASSTDRGNSPLHF
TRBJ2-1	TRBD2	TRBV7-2	TGTGCCAGCAGCTTACTCGGCGGTAGCGGGGTTGATGAGCAGTTCTTC	CASSLLGGSGVDEQFF
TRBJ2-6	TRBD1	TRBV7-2	TGTGCCAGCATCCCGGGACAGGGGGCCTCTGGGGCCAACGTCCTGACTTTC	CASIPGQGASGANVLTF
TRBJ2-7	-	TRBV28	TGTGCCAGCAGCTTAGACAGGAGGTACGAGCAGTACTTC	CASSLDRRYEQYF
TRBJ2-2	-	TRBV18	TGTGCCAGCTCAAGGATAGGGGGAGACACCGGGGAGCTGTTTTTT	CASSRIGGDTGELFF